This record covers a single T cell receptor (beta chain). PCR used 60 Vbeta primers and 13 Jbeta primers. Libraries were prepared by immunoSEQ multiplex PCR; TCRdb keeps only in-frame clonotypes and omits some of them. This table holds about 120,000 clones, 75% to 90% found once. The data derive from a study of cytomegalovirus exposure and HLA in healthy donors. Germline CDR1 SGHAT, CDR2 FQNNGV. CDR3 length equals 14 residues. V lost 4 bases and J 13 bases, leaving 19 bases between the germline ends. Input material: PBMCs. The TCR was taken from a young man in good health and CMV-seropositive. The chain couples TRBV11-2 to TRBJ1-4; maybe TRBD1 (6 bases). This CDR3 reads CASSSGTSGQPLFF. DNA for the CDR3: TGTGCCAGCAGCTCCGGGACAAGCGGACAGCCACTGTTTTTT.